A selection of T cell receptor beta chains follows, all from one sample in a study of blood T cell repertoires in COVID-19. This table comes from immunoSEQ multiplex PCR, and its TCRdb copy is limited to in-frame clones, with some not included. The sample shows 84,000 or so clones, around four fifths of them seen only once. Sequencing used peripheral blood. All receptors derive from a human donor in a cohort sampled during active COVID-19. Each CDR3 is given with its conserved first and last residue. The D gene is left open where the match is weak. Only some rows state a clone size, as once, few, many or a class for expanded clones.

size,D,V,J,DNA,CDR3
NA,TRBD1,TRBV7-9,TRBJ2-6,TGTGCCAGCAGCTTTGGACAGGGCCAGAGCTCTGGGGCCAACGTCCTGACTTTC,CASSFGQGQSSGANVLTF
NA,NA,TRBV13,TRBJ1-1,TGTGCCAGCAGCTTAGACAGGGTAGCTTTCTTT,CASSLDRVAFF
few,TRBD2,TRBV18,TRBJ2-1,TGTGCCAGCTCACCACCGGAGCGGGGGGCCGCTGGGCACAATGAGCAGTTCTTC,CASSPPERGAAGHNEQFF
NA,TRBD1,TRBV6-1,TRBJ1-4,TGTGCCAGCAGTGAACAGGGACAGGGTCTTGAAAAACTGTTTTTT,CASSEQGQGLEKLFF
NA,NA,TRBV5-4,TRBJ2-3,TGTGCCAGCAGCTCCCTAGGGGCCTCAGATACGCAGTATTTT,CASSSLGASDTQYF
few,TRBD2,TRBV3-1/TRBV3-2,TRBJ2-7,TGTGCCAGCAGCCCCAGCGGGGGGGCTTCCTACGAGCAGTACTTC,CASSPSGGASYEQYF
NA,TRBD1,TRBV7-6,TRBJ1-1,TGTGCCAGCAGCTTAGAAGGAGGGGGCTACACTGAAGCTTTCTTT,CASSLEGGGYTEAFF
many,NA,TRBV9,TRBJ1-1,TGTGCCAGCAGCGTAGGCGGGTACACTGAAGCTTTCTTT,CASSVGGYTEAFF
once,TRBD1,TRBV7-8,TRBJ1-2,TGTGCCAGCAGCGAGACTCCGGGACAGGGGATCACCCCCTATGGCTACACCTTC,CASSETPGQGITPYGYTF
NA,TRBD2,TRBV2,TRBJ2-7,TGTGCCAGCAGTATTAGCGGGGGGAACTACGAGCAGTACTTC,CASSISGGNYEQYF
once,TRBD1,TRBV24-1,TRBJ1-1,TGTGCCACCAGTGACCCTTGGGGACAGCCTTTGGGCACTGAAGCTTTCTTT,CATSDPWGQPLGTEAFF
NA,NA,TRBV5-5,TRBJ1-1,TGTGCCAGCAGCCCCCTGGGGGGGTTGGGCACTGAAGCTTTCTTT,CASSPLGGLGTEAFF
NA,TRBD1,TRBV2,TRBJ2-2,TGTGCCAGCAGGGGACAGGTGGCAAGGGGCACCGGGGAGCTGTTTTTT,CASRGQVARGTGELFF
NA,NA,TRBV29-1,TRBJ2-1,TGCAGCGTTGTGTGGGGCTGGGATGAGCAGTTCTTC,CSVVWGWDEQFF
NA,NA,TRBV10-3,TRBJ2-7,TGTGCCATCAATGAAGGGGCTTCTCTCGAGCAGTACTTC,CAINEGASLEQYF
NA,NA,TRBV30,TRBJ2-7,TGTGCCTGGTCTCCCCATTCTAACTCCTACGAGCAGTACTTC,CAWSPHSNSYEQYF
NA,NA,TRBV5-4,TRBJ2-5,TGTGCCAGCAGCTTGCAGGGTATAGGGTACGAGTACTTC,CASSLQGIGYEYF
once,NA,TRBV2,TRBJ1-2,TGTGCCAGCACAGACAGCAACTATGGCTACACCTTC,CASTDSNYGYTF
NA,TRBD1,TRBV2,TRBJ2-7,TGTGCCAGCAGGGGGGACAGCCCCTACGAGCAGTACTTC,CASRGDSPYEQYF
once,TRBD2,TRBV5-4,TRBJ2-1,TGTGCCAGCACCGCCCCACTAGCGGGGGTAGGGGAGCAGTTCTTC,CASTAPLAGVGEQFF
once,TRBD1,TRBV9,TRBJ1-2,TGTGCCAGCAGCCCCCGGACAGGAACTAACTATGGCTACACCTTC,CASSPRTGTNYGYTF
NA,NA,TRBV4-3,TRBJ1-1,TGCGCCAGCAGCCAGGCAGTGAACACTGAAGCTTTCTTT,CASSQAVNTEAFF
NA,NA,TRBV3-1/TRBV3-2,TRBJ1-6,TGTGCCAGCAGCCCCGGTCATGCGGATTCACCCCTCCACTTT,CASSPGHADSPLHF
NA,NA,TRBV4-1,TRBJ2-7,TGCGCCAGCAGCCAAGAACGACTGCCCTCCTACGAGCAGTACTTC,CASSQERLPSYEQYF
NA,TRBD1,TRBV6-2/TRBV6-3,TRBJ2-5,TGTGCCAGCAGTTACTCTGAGGGGGCAGAGACCCAGTACTTC,CASSYSEGAETQYF
NA,NA,TRBV2,TRBJ1-6,TGTGCCAGCAGGGGGGCAGGGGTTGATAATTCACCCCTCCACTTT,CASRGAGVDNSPLHF
NA,TRBD1,TRBV19,TRBJ1-2,TGTGCCAGTAGCCCGACAGGGGGGAACTATGGCTACACCTTC,CASSPTGGNYGYTF
NA,NA,TRBV23-1,TRBJ1-6,TGCGCCAGCACCTGTCACGAGGGCGGCTATAATTCACCCCTCCACTTT,CASTCHEGGYNSPLHF